The T cell receptor beta chain described here comes from a study of blood T cells in healthy people across ages. Notes on the study in general: More naive CD4+ cells and higher diversity marked long-lived donors relative to aged donors.

Trimming stripped 5 bases from V and 4 bases from J, with 14 bases between. The length of the CDR3 is 14 residues. Germline V gene lookup returns CDR1 LNHDA and CDR2 SQIVND (reference sequence). For this clonotype: What it binds is not known.

Primers used in a second PCR of about 6 to 11 cycles were a sample-barcoded 5' primer and a J-beta primer mix. Via MiXCR, TCRdb re-called the 5' RACE reads, giving one row per CDR3 protein. The table records 1.8 million or so distinct CDR3 sequences, about two fifths of them present only once. Per sample, extraction of total RNA gave at least 5.5 micrograms in every case. This TCR was recovered from a human donor in good health. Sequencing input: blood. The chain carries TRBV19 and TRBJ2-5; D is possibly TRBD2 (6 bases). The CDR3 loop is CASSPGTYGETQYF. CDR3 bases: TGTGCCAGTAGTCCAGGGACTTACGGAGAGACCCAGTACTTC.